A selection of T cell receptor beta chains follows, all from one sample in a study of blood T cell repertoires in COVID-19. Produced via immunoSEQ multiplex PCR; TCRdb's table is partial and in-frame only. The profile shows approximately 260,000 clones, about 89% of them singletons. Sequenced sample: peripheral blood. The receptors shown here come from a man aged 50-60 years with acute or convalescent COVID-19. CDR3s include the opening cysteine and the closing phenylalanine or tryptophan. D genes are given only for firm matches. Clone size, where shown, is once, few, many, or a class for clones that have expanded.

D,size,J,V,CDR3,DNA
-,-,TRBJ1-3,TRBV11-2,CASSSTWTVSGNTIYF,TGTGCCAGCAGCTCCACATGGACAGTATCTGGAAACACCATATATTTT
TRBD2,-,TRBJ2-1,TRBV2,CASSRRLAGGNEQFF,TGTGCCAGCAGTCGTAGGCTAGCGGGGGGAAATGAGCAGTTCTTC
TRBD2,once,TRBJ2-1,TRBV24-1,CATSAAGGSGNEQFF,TGTGCCACCAGTGCGGCGGGGGGTTCTGGCAATGAGCAGTTCTTC
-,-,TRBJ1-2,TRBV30,CAWSALGGFNGYTF,TGTGCCTGGAGCGCCCTTGGGGGGTTTAATGGCTACACCTTC
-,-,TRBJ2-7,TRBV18,CASSEAQTYEQYF,TGTGCCAGCTCGGAGGCTCAGACCTACGAGCAGTACTTC
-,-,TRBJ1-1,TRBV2,CASKAQRTEAFF,TGTGCCAGCAAAGCCCAGAGGACTGAAGCTTTCTTT
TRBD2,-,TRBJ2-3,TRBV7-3,CASSPSQRGGGTQYF,TGTGCCAGCAGCCCCAGCCAGCGGGGGGGCGGGACGCAGTATTTT
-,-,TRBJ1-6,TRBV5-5,CASSSVGPLHF,TGTGCCAGCAGCTCCGTCGGGCCCCTCCACTTT
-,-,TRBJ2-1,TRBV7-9,CASSSRENSDEQFF,TGTGCCAGCAGCTCCCGGGAGAACTCGGATGAGCAGTTCTTC
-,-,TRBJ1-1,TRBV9,CASSVQQGIMNTEAFF,TGTGCCAGCAGCGTACAGCAGGGTATAATGAACACTGAAGCTTTCTTT
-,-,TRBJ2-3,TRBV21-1,CASSKSAGGADLDTQYF,TGTGCCAGCAGCAAAAGCGCGGGCGGGGCGGACTTAGATACGCAGTATTTT
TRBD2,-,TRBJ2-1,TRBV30,CAWNRGGPYNEQFF,TGTGCCTGGAACCGGGGGGGCCCCTACAATGAGCAGTTCTTC
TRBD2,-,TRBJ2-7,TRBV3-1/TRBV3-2,CASSPTSGGAGSYEQYF,TGTGCCAGCAGCCCGACTAGCGGGGGGGCAGGATCCTACGAGCAGTACTTC
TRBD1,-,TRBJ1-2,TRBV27,CASSSGVPGQENYGYTF,TGTGCCAGCAGCTCGGGGGTCCCGGGACAGGAGAACTATGGCTACACCTTC
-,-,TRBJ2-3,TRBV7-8,CASSIRQLDTQYF,TGTGCCAGCAGCATACGACAGCTAGATACGCAGTATTTT
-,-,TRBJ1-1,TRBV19,CASTPRPGVMNTEAFF,TGTGCCAGTACCCCCCGCCCGGGGGTCATGAACACTGAAGCTTTCTTT
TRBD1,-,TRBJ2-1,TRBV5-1,CASSFGDRTNAQAPWEQFF,TGCGCCAGCAGCTTCGGGGACAGGACGAACGCCCAAGCCCCCTGGGAGCAGTTCTTC
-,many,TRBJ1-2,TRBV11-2,CASSLASGNYGYTF,TGTGCCAGCAGCTTAGCTTCGGGAAACTATGGCTACACCTTC
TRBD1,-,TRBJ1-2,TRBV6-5,CASSYSTGQVYYGYTF,TGTGCCAGCAGTTACTCAACGGGACAGGTTTACTATGGCTACACCTTC
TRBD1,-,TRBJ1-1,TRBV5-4,CASSETGGGSTEAFF,TGTGCCAGCAGCGAGACAGGGGGAGGGAGCACTGAAGCTTTCTTT
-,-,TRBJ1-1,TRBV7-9,CASSPPPTGTEAFF,TGTGCCAGCAGCCCCCCCCCGACGGGGACTGAAGCTTTCTTT
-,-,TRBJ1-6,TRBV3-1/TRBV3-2,CASSHERSRAGNSPLHF,TGTGCCAGCAGCCATGAGAGATCCAGGGCAGGTAATTCACCCCTCCACTTT
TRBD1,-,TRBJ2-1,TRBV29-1,CSVGTGTYNEQFF,TGCAGCGTTGGGACAGGAACCTACAATGAGCAGTTCTTC
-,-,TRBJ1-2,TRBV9,CASSPNPGFEGYGYTF,TGTGCCAGCAGCCCAAATCCGGGGTTCGAGGGCTATGGCTACACCTTC
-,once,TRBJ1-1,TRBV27,CASSGETEAFF,TGTGCCAGCAGTGGGGAGACTGAAGCTTTCTTT
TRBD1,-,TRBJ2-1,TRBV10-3,CAISRTGRDNEQFF,TGTGCCATCAGTAGGACAGGCAGGGACAATGAGCAGTTCTTC
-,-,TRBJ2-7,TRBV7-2,CASSPSGVWQYF,TGTGCCAGCAGCCCCTCGGGGGTCTGGCAGTACTTC
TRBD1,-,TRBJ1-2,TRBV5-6,CASSFQNRGQRYTF,TGTGCCAGCAGCTTCCAGAACAGGGGCCAACGCTACACCTTC
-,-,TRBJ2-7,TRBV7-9,CASSSVHEQYF,TGTGCCAGCAGCTCCGTCCACGAGCAGTACTTC
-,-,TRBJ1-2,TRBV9,CASSVGVEDGYTF,TGTGCCAGCAGCGTAGGGGTGGAGGATGGCTACACCTTC
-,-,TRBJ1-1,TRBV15,CATSKLEFGTEAFF,TGTGCCACCAGCAAATTAGAGTTCGGCACTGAAGCTTTCTTT
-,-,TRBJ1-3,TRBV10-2,CASSHNRDGTIYF,TGCGCCAGCAGTCATAACAGGGACGGCACCATATATTTT
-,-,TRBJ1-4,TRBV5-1,CASSLVGSGNEKLFF,TGCGCCAGCAGCTTGGTGGGTTCGGGTAATGAAAAACTGTTTTTT
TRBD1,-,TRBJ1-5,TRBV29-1,CSVAEQGSQPQHF,TGCAGCGTTGCGGAACAGGGGAGTCAGCCCCAGCATTTT
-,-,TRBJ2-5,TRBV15,CATSRGDRGKETQYF,TGTGCCACCAGCAGGGGGGACCGGGGGAAAGAGACCCAGTACTTC
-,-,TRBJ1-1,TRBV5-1,CASSLAEGRGDTEAFF,TGCGCCAGCAGCTTGGCGGAGGGAAGAGGGGACACTGAAGCTTTCTTT
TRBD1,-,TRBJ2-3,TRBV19,CASSGDRGIDTQYF,TGTGCCAGTAGTGGGGACAGGGGTATAGATACGCAGTATTTT
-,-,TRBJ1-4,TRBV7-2,CASSRSRRATNEKLFF,TGTGCCAGCAGCAGGTCCCGGAGGGCGACTAATGAAAAACTGTTTTTT
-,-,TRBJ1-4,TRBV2,CASTQEAGDEKLFF,TGTGCCAGCACCCAAGAGGCAGGGGACGAAAAACTGTTTTTT
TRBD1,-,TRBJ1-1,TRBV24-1,CATVGDPTGKNTEAFF,TGTGCCACCGTCGGGGACCCGACAGGGAAGAACACTGAAGCTTTCTTT
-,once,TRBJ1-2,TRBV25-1,CASSEGGLDYGYTF,TGTGCCAGCAGTGAAGGAGGGCTAGACTATGGCTACACCTTC
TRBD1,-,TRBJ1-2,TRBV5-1,CASSPDPGQGILGGYTF,TGCGCCAGCAGCCCGGATCCGGGACAGGGAATATTGGGCGGCTACACCTTC
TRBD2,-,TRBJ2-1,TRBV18,CASSPATSSQDEQFF,TGTGCCAGCTCACCCGCGACTAGCTCACAAGATGAGCAGTTCTTC
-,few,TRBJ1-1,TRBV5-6,CASSLNGRGLNTEAFF,TGTGCCAGCAGCTTGAACGGACGGGGGTTAAACACTGAAGCTTTCTTT
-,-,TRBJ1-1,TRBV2,CASRIGTATEAFF,TGTGCCAGCAGAATTGGGACTGCCACTGAAGCTTTCTTT
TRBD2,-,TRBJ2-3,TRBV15,CATSTGLAGDTQYF,TGTGCCACCAGTACGGGACTAGCGGGGGATACGCAGTATTTT
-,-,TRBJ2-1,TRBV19,CASSLMSSYNEQFF,TGTGCCAGTAGTTTAATGAGCTCCTACAATGAGCAGTTCTTC
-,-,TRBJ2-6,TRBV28,CASSAQRTGANVLTF,TGTGCCAGCAGCGCTCAGCGGACTGGGGCCAACGTCCTGACTTTC
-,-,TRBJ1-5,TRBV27,CASSLRGAGVPISNQPQHF,TGTGCCAGCAGTTTGCGGGGGGCAGGGGTGCCCATTAGCAATCAGCCCCAGCATTTT
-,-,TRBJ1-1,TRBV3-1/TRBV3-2,CASSQGQMNTEAFF,TGTGCCAGCAGCCAAGGGCAGATGAACACTGAAGCTTTCTTT
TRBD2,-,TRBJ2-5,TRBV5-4,CASSFRRGGVGETQYF,TGTGCCAGCAGCTTTAGGCGGGGGGGCGTTGGGGAGACCCAGTACTTC
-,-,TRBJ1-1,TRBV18,CASTDSGGEAFF,TGTGCCAGCACAGACAGCGGGGGGGAAGCTTTCTTT
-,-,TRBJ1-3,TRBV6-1,CASGRGSGNTIYF,TGTGCCAGCGGAAGGGGGTCTGGAAACACCATATATTTT
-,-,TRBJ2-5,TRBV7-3,CASSLGGFQETQYF,TGTGCCAGCAGCTTAGGAGGGTTCCAAGAGACCCAGTACTTC
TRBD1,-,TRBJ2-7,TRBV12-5,CASGPGQGYEQYF,TGTGCTAGTGGCCCGGGACAGGGGTACGAGCAGTACTTC
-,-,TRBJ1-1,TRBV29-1,CSVLREGTEAFF,TGCAGCGTTCTCCGGGAGGGGACTGAAGCTTTCTTT
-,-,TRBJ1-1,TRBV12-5,CASGVWDTTEAFF,TGTGCTAGTGGTGTGTGGGACACAACTGAAGCTTTCTTT